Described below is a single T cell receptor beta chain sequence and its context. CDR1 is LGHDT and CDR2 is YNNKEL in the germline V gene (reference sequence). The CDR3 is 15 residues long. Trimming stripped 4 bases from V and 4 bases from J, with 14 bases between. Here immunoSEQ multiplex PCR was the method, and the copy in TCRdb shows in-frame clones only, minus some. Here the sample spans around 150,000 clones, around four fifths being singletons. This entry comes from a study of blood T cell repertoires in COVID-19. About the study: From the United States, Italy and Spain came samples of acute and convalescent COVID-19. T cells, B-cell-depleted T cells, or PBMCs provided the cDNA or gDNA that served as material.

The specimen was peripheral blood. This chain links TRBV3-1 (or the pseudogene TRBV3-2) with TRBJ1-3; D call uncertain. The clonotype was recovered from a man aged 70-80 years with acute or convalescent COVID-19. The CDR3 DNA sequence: TGTGCCAGCAGCCCCATTCGGACGGGAGGAAACACCATATATTTT. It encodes CASSPIRTGGNTIYF.